The entry below describes one T cell receptor (beta chain). Antigen: not known. This sample was included in a study of CXCR3-negative and CXCR3-positive naive CD8 T cells. Whole-study context: There were 120 million to 150 million TRB reads altogether, and each library had about 1.5 +/- 0.3 million of them. Study-level points and caveats: Whereas both naive subsets had comparably high diversity, memory CD8+ cells had much lower diversity. Surface CD5 matched across naive subsets, and TRB CDR3 properties served to infer TCR strength. Freshly isolated PBMCs were used in most assays, given partial CXCR3 loss after freezing. Hydrophobicity was higher for TRB CDR3s found in CXCR3-positive naive cells than in CXCR3-negative naive cells.

This CDR3 region has 12 residues. In preparing the TRB cDNA libraries, 5' RACE with UMI labels was used. TCRdb derives one entry per CDR3 protein from the 5' RACE reads, leaving out DNA. The data show 150,000 to 170,000 distinct CDR3 sequences, and the top ten clones hold around 0.5%. The sequenced sample was naive CXCR3+ CD8+ T cells from blood. Sample subset: CD45RO-CCR7+CD27+CD95- naive CD8+ T cells expressing CXCR3 (TNR3+). The chain links TRBV21-1 to TRBJ1-2. TRBV21-1 is noted as a pseudogene. The sequence derives from a human donor in good health. Some clones in this sample may be carry-over from other donors' samples. The CDR3 loop reads CASRWPNYGYTF.